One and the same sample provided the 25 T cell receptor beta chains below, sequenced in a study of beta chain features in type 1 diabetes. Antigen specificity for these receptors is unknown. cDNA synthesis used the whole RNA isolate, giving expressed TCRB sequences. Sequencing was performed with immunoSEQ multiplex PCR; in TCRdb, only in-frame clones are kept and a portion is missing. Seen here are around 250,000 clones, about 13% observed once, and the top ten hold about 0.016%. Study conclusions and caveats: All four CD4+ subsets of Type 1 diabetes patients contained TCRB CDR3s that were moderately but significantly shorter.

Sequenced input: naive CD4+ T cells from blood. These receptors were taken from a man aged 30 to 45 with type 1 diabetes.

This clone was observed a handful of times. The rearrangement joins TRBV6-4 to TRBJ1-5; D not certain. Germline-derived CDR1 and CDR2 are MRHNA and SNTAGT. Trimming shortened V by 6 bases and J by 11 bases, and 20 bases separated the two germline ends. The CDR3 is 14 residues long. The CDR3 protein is CASRLGLGKSSQHF. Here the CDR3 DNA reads TGTGCCAGCAGACTGGGCTTGGGTAAGTCGTCCCAGCATTTT.

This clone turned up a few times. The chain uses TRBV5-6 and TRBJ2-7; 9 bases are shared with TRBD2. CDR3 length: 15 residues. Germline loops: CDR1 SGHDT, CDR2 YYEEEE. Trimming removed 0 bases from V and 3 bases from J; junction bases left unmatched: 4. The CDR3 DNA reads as TGTGCCAGCAGCTTGGTAGCGGGAGATCGCTACGAGCAGTACTTC. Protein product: CASSLVAGDRYEQYF. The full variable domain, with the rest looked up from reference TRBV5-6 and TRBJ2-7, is DAGVTQSPTHLIKTRGQQVTLRCSPKSGHDTVSWYQQALGQGPQFIFQYYEEEERQRGNFPDRFSGHQFPNYSSELNVNALLLGDSALYLCASSLVAGDRYEQYFGPGTRLTVT.

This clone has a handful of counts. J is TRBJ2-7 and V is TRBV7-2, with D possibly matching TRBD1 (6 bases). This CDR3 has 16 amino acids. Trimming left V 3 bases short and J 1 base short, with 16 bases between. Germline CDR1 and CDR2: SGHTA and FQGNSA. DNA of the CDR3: TGTGCCAGCAGCTTGTGGACAGCAGCGGTATCCTACGAGCAGTACTTC. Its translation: CASSLWTAAVSYEQYF.

CDR3 sequence (DNA): TGTGCCTGGAGTGTACGATCCCTAGCGACCTACAATGAGCAGTTCTTC. This translates into CAWSVRSLATYNEQFF. V is TRBV30 and J is TRBJ2-1; possible D gene TRBD2, 6 bases. V lost 0 bases and J 2 bases, leaving 14 bases between the germline ends. Germline V gene sequence: CDR1 GTSNPN, CDR2 SVGIG (reference sequence). This CDR3 is built from 16 residues.

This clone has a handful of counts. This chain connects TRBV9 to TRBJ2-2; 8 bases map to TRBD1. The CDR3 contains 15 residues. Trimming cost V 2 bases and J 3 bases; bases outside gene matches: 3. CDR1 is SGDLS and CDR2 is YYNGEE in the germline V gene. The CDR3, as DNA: TGTGCCAGCAGCGTTCAGGGGGCGGACACCGGGGAGCTGTTTTTT. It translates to CASSVQGADTGELFF. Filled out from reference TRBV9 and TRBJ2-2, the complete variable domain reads DSGVTQTPKHLITATGQRVTLRCSPRSGDLSVYWYQQSLDQGLQFLIQYYNGEERAKGNILERFSAQQFPDLHSELNLSSLELGDSALYFCASSVQGADTGELFFGEGSRLTVL.

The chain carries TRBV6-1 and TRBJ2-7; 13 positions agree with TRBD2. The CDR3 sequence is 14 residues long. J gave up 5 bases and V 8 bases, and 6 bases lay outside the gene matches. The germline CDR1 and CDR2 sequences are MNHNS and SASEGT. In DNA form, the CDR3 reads TGTGCCAGCTGGACTAGCGGGAGTTGGGACGAGCAGTACTTC. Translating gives CASWTSGSWDEQYF.

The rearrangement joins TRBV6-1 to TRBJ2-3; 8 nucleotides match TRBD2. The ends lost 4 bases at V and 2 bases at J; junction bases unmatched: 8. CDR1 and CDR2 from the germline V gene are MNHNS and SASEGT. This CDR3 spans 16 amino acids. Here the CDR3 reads CASSAGTSGLTDTQYF. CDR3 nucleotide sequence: TGTGCCAGCAGTGCCGGTACTAGCGGCCTCACAGATACGCAGTATTTT.

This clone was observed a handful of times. CDR3 region: CASSTGGGNQPQHF. CDR3 in DNA: TGTGCCAGTAGTACAGGGGGTGGCAATCAGCCCCAGCATTTT. V is TRBV19 and J is TRBJ1-5; 7 bases are shared with TRBD1. The CDR3 has 14 residues. Germline V gives CDR1 LNHDA, CDR2 SQIVND (reference sequence). V trimming: 4 bases; J trimming: 2 bases; junction bases outside the gene matches: 2.

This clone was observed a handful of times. CDR3 nucleotide sequence: TGTGCCAGCAGCATAGGGACAAACAATGAGCAGTTCTTC. Translating it yields CASSIGTNNEQFF. The V and J genes are TRBV7-2 and TRBJ2-1, with D possibly matching TRBD1 (6 bases). The CDR3 sequence is 13 residues long. Germline values: CDR1 SGHTA, CDR2 FQGNSA. The ends were cut back, 5 bases at V and 5 bases at J, with 10 bases in the middle.

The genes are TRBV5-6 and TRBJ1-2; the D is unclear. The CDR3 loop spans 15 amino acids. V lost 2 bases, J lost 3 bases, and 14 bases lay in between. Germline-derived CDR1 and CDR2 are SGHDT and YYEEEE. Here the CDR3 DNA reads TGTGCCAGCAGCTTCGGTCGAGGCGACGACTATGGCTACACCTTC. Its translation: CASSFGRGDDYGYTF.

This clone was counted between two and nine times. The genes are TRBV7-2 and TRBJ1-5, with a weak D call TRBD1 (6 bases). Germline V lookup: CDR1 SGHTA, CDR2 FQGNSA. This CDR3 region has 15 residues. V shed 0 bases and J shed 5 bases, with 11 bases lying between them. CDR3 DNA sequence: TGTGCCAGCAGCTTAGCGCGGGGGGCCTATCAGCCCCAGCATTTT. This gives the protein CASSLARGAYQPQHF.

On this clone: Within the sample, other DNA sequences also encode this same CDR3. CDR3 residues: CASSLGTSGTDTQYF. CDR3 in DNA: TGCGCCAGCAGCTTGGGGACTAGCGGGACAGATACGCAGTATTTT. The genes are TRBV5-1 and TRBJ2-3; 11 bases align to TRBD2. The CDR3 sequence is 15 residues long. V dropped 0 bases and J dropped 3; count of bases not matched to a gene: 0. The V gene's germline CDR1 is SGHRS and CDR2 YFSETQ.

CDR3 loop: CASSLGAYYEQYF. The CDR3 nucleotides read TGTGCCAGCAGTTTAGGGGCCTACTACGAGCAGTACTTC. The chain couples TRBV27 to TRBJ2-7, with a possible D match to TRBD1 (5 bases). The germline V gene has CDR1 MNHEY and CDR2 SMNVEV (reference sequence). V was pared by 2 bases and J by 3 bases, with 8 bases between. The CDR3 length is 13 residues.

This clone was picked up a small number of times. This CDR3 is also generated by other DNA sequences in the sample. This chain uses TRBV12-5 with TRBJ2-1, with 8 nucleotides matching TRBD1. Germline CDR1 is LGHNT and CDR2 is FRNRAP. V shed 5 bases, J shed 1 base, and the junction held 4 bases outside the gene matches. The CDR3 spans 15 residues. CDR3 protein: CASGLGQGSYNEQFF. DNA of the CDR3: TGTGCTAGTGGTCTTGGACAGGGTTCCTACAATGAGCAGTTCTTC.

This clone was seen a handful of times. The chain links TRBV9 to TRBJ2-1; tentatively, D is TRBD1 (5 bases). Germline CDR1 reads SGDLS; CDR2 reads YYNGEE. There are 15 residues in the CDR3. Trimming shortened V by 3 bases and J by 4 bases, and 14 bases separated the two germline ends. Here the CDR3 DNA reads TGTGCCAGCAGCGCCAATACAGGAGTTTACAATGAGCAGTTCTTC. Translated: CASSANTGVYNEQFF.

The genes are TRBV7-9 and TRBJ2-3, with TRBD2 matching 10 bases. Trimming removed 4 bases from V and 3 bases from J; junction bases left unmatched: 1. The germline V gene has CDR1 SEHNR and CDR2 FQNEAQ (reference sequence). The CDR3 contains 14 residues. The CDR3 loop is CASSWGLATDTQYF. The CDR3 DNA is TGTGCCAGCAGCTGGGGACTAGCGACAGATACGCAGTATTTT.

The CDR3 DNA follows: TGTGCCAGCTCACCACCGTACGGAGAGGGGACTATCCGCGATACGCAGTATTTT. Its translation is CASSPPYGEGTIRDTQYF. The J gene is TRBJ2-3, the V gene TRBV18, with TRBD2 matching 7 bases. J was trimmed by 6 bases and V by 0 bases; bases with no gene match: 15. The CDR3 runs 18 residues. Germline lookup yields CDR1 KGHSH and CDR2 LQKENI.

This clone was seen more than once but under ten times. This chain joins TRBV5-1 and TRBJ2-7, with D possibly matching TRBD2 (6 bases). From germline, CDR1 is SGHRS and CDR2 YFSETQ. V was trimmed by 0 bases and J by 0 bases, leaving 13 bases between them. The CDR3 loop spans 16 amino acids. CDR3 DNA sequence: TGCGCCAGCAGCTTGGATGGGGGGAGCGTCTCCTACGAGCAGTACTTC. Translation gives CASSLDGGSVSYEQYF.

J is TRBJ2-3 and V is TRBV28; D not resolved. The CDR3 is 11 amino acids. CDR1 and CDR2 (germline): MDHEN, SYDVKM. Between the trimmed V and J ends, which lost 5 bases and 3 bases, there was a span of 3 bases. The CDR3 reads CASSPTDTQYF. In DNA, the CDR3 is TGTGCCAGCAGTCCAACAGATACGCAGTATTTT.

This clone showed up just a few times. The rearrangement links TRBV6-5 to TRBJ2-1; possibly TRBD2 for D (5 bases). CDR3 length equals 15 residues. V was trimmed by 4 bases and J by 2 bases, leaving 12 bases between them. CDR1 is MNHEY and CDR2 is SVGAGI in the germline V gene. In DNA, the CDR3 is TGTGCCAGCAGTTCACCCGGACTCCCCTACAATGAGCAGTTCTTC. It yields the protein CASSSPGLPYNEQFF.

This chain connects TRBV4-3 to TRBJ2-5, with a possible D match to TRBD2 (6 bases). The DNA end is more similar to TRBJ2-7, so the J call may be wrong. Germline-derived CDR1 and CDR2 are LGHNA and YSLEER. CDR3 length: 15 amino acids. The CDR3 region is CASSLEGRGPYEQYF. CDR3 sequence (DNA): TGCGCCAGCAGCCTCGAGGGGCGGGGACCCTACGAGCAGTACTTC.

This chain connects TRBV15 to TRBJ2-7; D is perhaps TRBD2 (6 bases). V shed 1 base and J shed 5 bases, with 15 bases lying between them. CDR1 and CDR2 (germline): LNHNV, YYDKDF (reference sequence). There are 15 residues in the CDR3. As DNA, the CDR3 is TGTGCCACCAGCAGAGCAACTAGCTATACACACGAGCAGTACTTC. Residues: CATSRATSYTHEQYF.

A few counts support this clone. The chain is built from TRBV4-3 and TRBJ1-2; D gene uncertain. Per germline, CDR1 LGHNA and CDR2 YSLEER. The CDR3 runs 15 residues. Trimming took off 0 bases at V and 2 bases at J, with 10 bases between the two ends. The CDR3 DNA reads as TGCGCCAGCAGCCAAGATTTACACCTGAACTATGGCTACACCTTC. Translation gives CASSQDLHLNYGYTF.

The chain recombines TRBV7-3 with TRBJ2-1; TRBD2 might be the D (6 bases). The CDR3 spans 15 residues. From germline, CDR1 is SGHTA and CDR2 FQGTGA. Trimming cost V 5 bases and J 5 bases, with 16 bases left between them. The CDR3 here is CASSPAVGRNNEQFF. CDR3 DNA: TGTGCCAGCAGCCCCGCAGTCGGGAGAAACAATGAGCAGTTCTTC.

CDR3 sequence (DNA): TGTGCCAGCAGGAAGCCGGGCGGGAGTGCCGGGGAGCTGTTTTTT. The encoded protein is CASRKPGGSAGELFF. V usage is TRBV2 and J usage is TRBJ2-2, with 7 bases identical to TRBD2. Germline loops: CDR1 SNHLY, CDR2 FYNNEI. The CDR3 length is 15 residues. The V segment lost 6 bases and the J segment 6 bases; nucleotides outside the gene matches: 10.